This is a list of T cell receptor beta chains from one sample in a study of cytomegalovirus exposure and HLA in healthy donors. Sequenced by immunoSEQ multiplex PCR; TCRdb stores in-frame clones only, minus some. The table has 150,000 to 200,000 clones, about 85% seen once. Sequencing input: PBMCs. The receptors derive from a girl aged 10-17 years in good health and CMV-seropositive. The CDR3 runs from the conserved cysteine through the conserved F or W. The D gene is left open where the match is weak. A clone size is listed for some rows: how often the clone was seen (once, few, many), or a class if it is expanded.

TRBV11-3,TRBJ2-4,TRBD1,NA,CASRDGTDGKNIQYF,TGTGCCAGCAGGGACGGGACAGACGGAAAAAACATTCAGTACTTC
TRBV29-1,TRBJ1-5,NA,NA,CSVQLANQPQHF,TGCAGCGTACAGCTAGCTAATCAGCCCCAGCATTTT
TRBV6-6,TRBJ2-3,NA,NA,CASSIPGTASTDTQYF,TGTGCCAGCAGTATACCCGGGACTGCTAGCACAGATACGCAGTATTTT
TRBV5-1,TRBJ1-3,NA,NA,CASSLGVLYSSGNTIYF,TGCGCCAGCAGCTTGGGGGTACTTTACAGCTCTGGAAACACCATATATTTT
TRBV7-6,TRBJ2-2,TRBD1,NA,CASSFLLPGQGAAGELFF,TGTGCCAGCAGCTTCCTTCTCCCGGGACAGGGGGCCGCCGGGGAGCTGTTTTTT
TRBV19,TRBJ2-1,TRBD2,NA,CASSISLAGGRQFF,TGTGCCAGTAGTATAAGTCTAGCGGGAGGTAGGCAGTTCTTC
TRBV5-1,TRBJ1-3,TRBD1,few,CASSSGQVGGNTIYF,TGCGCCAGCAGCAGCGGACAGGTTGGAGGAAACACCATATATTTT
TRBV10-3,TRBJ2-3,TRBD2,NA,CAISGGLAGDPDTQYF,TGTGCCATCAGTGGGGGACTAGCGGGAGATCCGGATACGCAGTATTTT
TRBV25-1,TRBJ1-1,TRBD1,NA,CASADRMNTEAFF,TGTGCCAGCGCGGACAGGATGAACACTGAAGCTTTCTTT
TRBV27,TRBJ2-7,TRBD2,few,CASSSGTSGYEQYF,TGTGCCAGCAGTTCCGGGACTAGCGGTTACGAGCAGTACTTC
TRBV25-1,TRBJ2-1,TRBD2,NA,CASSDRRSGSSYNEQFF,TGTGCCAGCAGTGATCGTCGTAGCGGGAGCTCCTACAATGAGCAGTTCTTC
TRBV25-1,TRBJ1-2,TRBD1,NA,CASGTGYGYTF,TGTGCCAGCGGGACAGGGTACGGCTACACCTTC